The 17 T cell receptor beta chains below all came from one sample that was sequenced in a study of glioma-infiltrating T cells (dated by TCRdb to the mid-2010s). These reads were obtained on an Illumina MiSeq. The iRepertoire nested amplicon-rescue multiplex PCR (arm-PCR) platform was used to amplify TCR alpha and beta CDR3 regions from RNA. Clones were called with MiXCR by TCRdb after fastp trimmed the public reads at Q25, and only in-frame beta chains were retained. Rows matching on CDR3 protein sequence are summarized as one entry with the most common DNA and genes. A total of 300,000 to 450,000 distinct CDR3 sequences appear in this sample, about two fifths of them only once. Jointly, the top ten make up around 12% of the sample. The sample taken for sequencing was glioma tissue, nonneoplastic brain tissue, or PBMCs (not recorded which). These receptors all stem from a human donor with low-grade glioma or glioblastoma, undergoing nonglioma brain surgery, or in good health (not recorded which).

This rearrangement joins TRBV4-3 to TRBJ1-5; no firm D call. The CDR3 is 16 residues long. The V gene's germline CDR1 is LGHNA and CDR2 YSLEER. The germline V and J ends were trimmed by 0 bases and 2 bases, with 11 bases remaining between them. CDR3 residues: CASSQELNRRNQPQHF. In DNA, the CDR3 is TGCGCCAGCAGCCAAGAATTGAATCGTCGCAATCAGCCCCAGCATTTT.

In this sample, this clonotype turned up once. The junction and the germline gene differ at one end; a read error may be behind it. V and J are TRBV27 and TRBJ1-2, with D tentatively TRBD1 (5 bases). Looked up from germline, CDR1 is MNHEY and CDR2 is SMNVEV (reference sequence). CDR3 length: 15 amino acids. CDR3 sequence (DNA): TGTGCCAGCAGTTCGCGGGACGGAGATAACTATGGCTGCACCTTC. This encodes CASSSRDGDNYGCTF.

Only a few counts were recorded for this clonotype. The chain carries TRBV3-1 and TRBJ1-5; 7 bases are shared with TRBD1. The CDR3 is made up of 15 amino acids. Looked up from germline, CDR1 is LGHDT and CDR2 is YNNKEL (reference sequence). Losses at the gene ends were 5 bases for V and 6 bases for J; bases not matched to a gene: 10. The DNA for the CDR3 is TGTGCCAGCAGCAGGGGGCAGGGACTCGGTCAGCCCCAGCATTTT. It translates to CASSRGQGLGQPQHF.

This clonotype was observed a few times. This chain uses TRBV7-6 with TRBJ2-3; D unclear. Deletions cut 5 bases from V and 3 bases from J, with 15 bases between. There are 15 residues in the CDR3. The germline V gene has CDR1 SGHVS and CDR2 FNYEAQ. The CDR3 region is CASSPKDRKTDTQYF. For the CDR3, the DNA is TGTGCCAGCAGCCCGAAGGATCGTAAAACAGATACGCAGTATTTT.

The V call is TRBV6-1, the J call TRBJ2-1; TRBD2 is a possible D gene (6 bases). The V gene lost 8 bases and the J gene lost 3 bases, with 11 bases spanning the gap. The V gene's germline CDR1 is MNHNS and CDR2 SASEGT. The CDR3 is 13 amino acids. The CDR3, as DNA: TGTGCCAGCGGTCTCGGGAGCTACAATGAGCAGTTCTTC. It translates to CASGLGSYNEQFF.

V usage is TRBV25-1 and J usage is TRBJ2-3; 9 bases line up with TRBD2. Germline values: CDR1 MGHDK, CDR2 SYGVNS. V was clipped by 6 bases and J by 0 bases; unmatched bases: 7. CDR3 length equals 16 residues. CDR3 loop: CASSLASGASTDTQYF. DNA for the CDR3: TGTGCCAGCAGCTTAGCTAGCGGGGCGAGCACAGATACGCAGTATTTT.

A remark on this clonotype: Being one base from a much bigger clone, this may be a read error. The CDR3 here is CVSSSPHSYEQYF. Here the CDR3 DNA reads TGTGTCAGCAGTTCCCCCCACTCCTACGAGCAGTACTTC. The rearrangement uses TRBV28 and TRBJ2-7; D is undetermined. This CDR3 has 13 residues. Looked up from germline, CDR1 is MDHEN and CDR2 is SYDVKM.

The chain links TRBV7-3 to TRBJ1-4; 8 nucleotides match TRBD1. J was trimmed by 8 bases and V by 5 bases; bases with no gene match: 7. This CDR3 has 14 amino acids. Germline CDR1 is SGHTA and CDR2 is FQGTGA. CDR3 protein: CASSPTGGSEKLFF. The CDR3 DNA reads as TGTGCCAGCAGCCCCACAGGGGGGAGCGAAAAACTGTTTTTT.

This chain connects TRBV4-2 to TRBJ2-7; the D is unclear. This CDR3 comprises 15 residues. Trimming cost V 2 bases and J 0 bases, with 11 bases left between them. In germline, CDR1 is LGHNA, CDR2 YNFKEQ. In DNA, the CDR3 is TGTGCCAGCAGCCAAAGGATCCTGGGCTCCTACGAGCAGTACTTC. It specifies CASSQRILGSYEQYF.

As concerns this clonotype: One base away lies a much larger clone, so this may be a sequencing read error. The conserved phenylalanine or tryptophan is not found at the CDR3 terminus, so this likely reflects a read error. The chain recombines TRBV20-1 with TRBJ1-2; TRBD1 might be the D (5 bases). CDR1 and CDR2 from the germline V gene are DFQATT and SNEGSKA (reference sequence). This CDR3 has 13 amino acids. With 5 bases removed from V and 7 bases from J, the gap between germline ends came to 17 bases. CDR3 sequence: CSALAVGETGYTL. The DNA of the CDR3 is TGCAGTGCTTTGGCGGTAGGGGAAACTGGCTACACCTTA.

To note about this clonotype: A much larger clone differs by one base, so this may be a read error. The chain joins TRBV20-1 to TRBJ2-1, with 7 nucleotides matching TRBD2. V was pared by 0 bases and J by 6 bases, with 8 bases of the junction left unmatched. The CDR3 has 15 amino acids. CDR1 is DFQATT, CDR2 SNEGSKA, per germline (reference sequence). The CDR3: CSARDELARVNEQFF. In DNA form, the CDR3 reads TGCAGTGCTAGAGATGAACTAGCGAGAGTCAATGAGCAGTTCTTC.

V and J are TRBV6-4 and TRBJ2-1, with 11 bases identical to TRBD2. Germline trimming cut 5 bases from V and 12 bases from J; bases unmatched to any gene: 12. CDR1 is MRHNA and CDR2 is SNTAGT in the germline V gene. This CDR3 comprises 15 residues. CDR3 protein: CASSRLAGTLGAQFF. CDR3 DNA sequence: TGTGCCAGCAGTCGACTAGCGGGGACCCTCGGTGCGCAGTTCTTC.

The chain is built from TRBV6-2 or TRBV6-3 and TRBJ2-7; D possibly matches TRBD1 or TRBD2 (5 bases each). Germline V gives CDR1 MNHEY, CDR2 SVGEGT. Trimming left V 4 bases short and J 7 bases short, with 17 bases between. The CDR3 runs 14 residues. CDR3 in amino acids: CASSSPAEDNEQYF. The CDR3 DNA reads TGTGCCAGCAGTTCCCCGGCGGAGGACAATGAGCAGTACTTC.

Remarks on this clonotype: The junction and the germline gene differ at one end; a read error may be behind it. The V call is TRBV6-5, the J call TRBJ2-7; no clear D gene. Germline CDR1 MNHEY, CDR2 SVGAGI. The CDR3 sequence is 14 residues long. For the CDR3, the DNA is TGTGCCATCAGTGAGAGTGGCTCGTTGATCGAGCAGTACTTC. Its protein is CAISESGSLIEQYF.

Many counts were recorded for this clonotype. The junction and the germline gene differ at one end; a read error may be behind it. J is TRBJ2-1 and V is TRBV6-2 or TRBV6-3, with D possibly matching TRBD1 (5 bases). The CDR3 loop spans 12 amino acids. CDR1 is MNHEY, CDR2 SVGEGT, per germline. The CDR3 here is CASGDSYSEQFF. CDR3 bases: TGTGCCAGCGGAGACAGTTACAGTGAGCAGTTCTTC.

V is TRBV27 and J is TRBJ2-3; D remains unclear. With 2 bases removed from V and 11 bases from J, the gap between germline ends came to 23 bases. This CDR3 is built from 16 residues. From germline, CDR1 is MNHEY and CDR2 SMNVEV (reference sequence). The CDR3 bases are TGTGCCAGCAGTTTAAGAGGCGGCGGCCCGTTCTACGAGCAGTATTTT. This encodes CASSLRGGGPFYEQYF.

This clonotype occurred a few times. DNA for the CDR3: TGTGCCAGCATCAGTAGAAGGAGGGCCCAAGAGACCCAGTACTTC. It is translated as CASISRRRAQETQYF. The rearrangement uses TRBV6-2 or TRBV6-3 and TRBJ2-5, with D maybe TRBD2 (6 bases). Germline V gene lookup returns CDR1 MNHEY and CDR2 SVGEGT. Trimming shortened V by 7 bases and J by 1 base, and 16 bases separated the two germline ends. The CDR3 runs to 15 residues.